These 31 T cell receptor beta chains were all obtained from the same sample, sequenced in a study of cytomegalovirus exposure and HLA in healthy donors. Sequencing was performed with immunoSEQ multiplex PCR; in TCRdb, only in-frame clones are kept and a portion is missing. There are over 150,000 clones in the sample; around 84% occur only once, and roughly 13% lies in the top ten. Sample: PBMCs. The source is a woman between 25 and 40 years old in good health and CMV-seropositive.

The chain recombines TRBV27 with TRBJ2-7, with TRBD2 identical over 10 bases. Germline loops: CDR1 MNHEY, CDR2 SMNVEV (reference sequence). V lost 3 bases and J lost 11; bases outside the gene matches: 4. The CDR3 is made up of 12 amino acids. The CDR3 region is CASSFTSGNKYF. DNA for the CDR3: TGTGCCAGCAGTTTTACTAGCGGGAATAAGTACTTC.

The chain couples TRBV2 to TRBJ2-3, with TRBD2 matching 9 bases. The ends lost 5 bases at V and 4 bases at J; junction bases unmatched: 7. The CDR3 runs 15 residues. Germline-derived CDR1 and CDR2 are SNHLY and FYNNEI. CDR3 in DNA: TGTGCCAGCAGTCCGAGCGGGAGGTTGGCAGATACGCAGTATTTT. This encodes CASSPSGRLADTQYF.

The chain employs TRBV11-2 and TRBJ2-7; 11 bases line up with TRBD1. This CDR3 comprises 15 residues. Trimming removed 7 bases from V and 4 bases from J; junction bases left unmatched: 9. The germline V gene encodes CDR1 SGHAT and CDR2 FQNNGV. Written as DNA, the CDR3 is TGTGCCAGCAATCCACGGACAGGGGGCTCTTACGAGCAGTACTTC. Translated: CASNPRTGGSYEQYF.

The chain carries TRBV2 and TRBJ1-1; unclear D gene. The germline gives CDR1 SNHLY, CDR2 FYNNEI. The V and J ends lost 6 bases and 3 bases respectively, with 17 bases between them. This CDR3 comprises 15 residues. The CDR3 DNA reads TGTGCCAGCAGGGAGCACACAATTATGGACACTGAAGCTTTCTTT. This sequence encodes CASREHTIMDTEAFF.

CDR3 sequence reads: CASSPGGGYTF. In DNA, the CDR3 is TGCGCCAGCAGCCCCGGAGGTGGCTACACCTTC. The chain joins TRBV5-1 to TRBJ1-2; D gene uncertain. The CDR3 has 11 residues. V lost 4 bases to trimming and J lost 7 bases, with 8 bases between them. Germline V lookup: CDR1 SGHRS, CDR2 YFSETQ.

This chain uses TRBV18 with TRBJ2-5; 9 bases map to TRBD2. V was clipped by 6 bases and J by 4 bases; unmatched bases: 9. Germline values: CDR1 KGHSH, CDR2 LQKENI. The CDR3 totals 15 residues. CDR3 DNA sequence: TGTGCCAGCTCCCTCCGCGGGACTAGCCCAGAGACCCAGTACTTC. This sequence encodes CASSLRGTSPETQYF.

The chain links TRBV18 to TRBJ1-1; D not resolved. The germline V and J ends were trimmed by 3 bases and 2 bases, with 10 bases remaining between them. CDR1 and CDR2 from the germline V gene are KGHSH and LQKENI. This CDR3 is 14 amino acids long. The CDR3, as DNA: TGTGCCAGCTCACCCTCCCTAGGAAACACTGAAGCTTTCTTT. Protein product: CASSPSLGNTEAFF.

The chain recombines TRBV18 with TRBJ1-2, with 7 bases aligning to TRBD1. V dropped 8 bases and J dropped 4; count of bases not matched to a gene: 7. The germline CDR1 and CDR2 sequences are KGHSH and LQKENI. The CDR3 runs 13 residues. The CDR3 DNA reads as TGTGCCAGCCAACTTGGGACAGCCTATGGCTACACCTTC. It is translated as CASQLGTAYGYTF.

This clone was detected once. The rearrangement joins TRBV7-9 to TRBJ2-7; D gene ambiguous. This CDR3 has 12 residues. V dropped 1 base and J dropped 6 bases, with 7 bases sitting between them. CDR1 and CDR2 (germline): SEHNR, FQNEAQ (reference sequence). CDR3 in DNA: TGTGCCAGCAGCTTAGTGCTCGGCGAGCAGTACTTC. Translation gives CASSLVLGEQYF.

The genes are TRBV28 and TRBJ2-1; maybe TRBD2 (6 bases). The germline V gene has CDR1 MDHEN and CDR2 SYDVKM. Trimming took 6 bases from V and 10 from J, leaving 16 bases between them. CDR3 size: 13 residues. Written as DNA, the CDR3 is TGTGCCAGCAGCATGGAGGGCCGGAGAGAGCAGTTCTTC. Translated: CASSMEGRREQFF. Complete variable domain (other parts from reference TRBV28 and TRBJ2-1): DVKVTQSSRYLVKRTGEKVFLECVQDMDHENMFWYRQDPGLGLRLIYFSYDVKMKEKGDIPEGYSVSREKKERFSLILESASTNQTSMYLCASSMEGRREQFFGPGTRLTVL.

The CDR3 region is CASSYQGLAGAGELFF. CDR3 nucleotide sequence: TGTGCCAGCAGTTACCAGGGACTAGCGGGAGCCGGGGAGCTGTTTTTT. V usage is TRBV6-6 and J usage is TRBJ2-2; 14 positions match TRBD2. The V gene end was trimmed by 2 bases and the J gene end by 6 bases; junction bases not matched to a gene: 2. Germline V gene lookup returns CDR1 MNHNY and CDR2 SVGAGI (reference sequence). The length of the CDR3 is 16 residues.

This chain connects TRBV4-1 to TRBJ1-2, with D maybe TRBD1 (6 bases). Germline V lookup: CDR1 MGHRA, CDR2 YSYEKL. This CDR3 contains 15 residues. The V and J ends lost 5 bases and 8 bases respectively, with 21 bases between them. DNA for the CDR3: TGCGCCAGCAGCTTTGAGGGGGGGCAAGGGAACGGCTACACCTTC. This codes for CASSFEGGQGNGYTF.

This clone was counted a single time. The chain recombines TRBV29-1 with TRBJ2-3; 9 positions agree with TRBD2. The V and J ends lost 2 bases and 4 bases, in that order; junction bases with no gene match: 4. The CDR3 is made up of 14 amino acids. Germline CDR1 and CDR2: SQVTM and ANQGSEA. CDR3 in DNA: TGCAGCGTTGAATGGGCGGGAGGGCCAGATACGCAGTATTTT. Translation gives CSVEWAGGPDTQYF.

The rearrangement uses TRBV19 and TRBJ1-2, with 10 positions matching TRBD1. In germline, CDR1 is LNHDA, CDR2 SQIVND (reference sequence). Trimming removed 7 bases from V and 0 bases from J; junction bases left unmatched: 5. The CDR3 sequence is 15 residues long. CDR3 sequence: CASMGTGETNYGYTF. The CDR3 region has the DNA TGTGCCAGTATGGGGACAGGGGAAACTAACTATGGCTACACCTTC.

V usage is TRBV13 and J usage is TRBJ2-4; D call uncertain. The V end lost 3 bases, the J end lost 0 bases, and 6 bases lay between the germline ends. The germline gives CDR1 PRHDT, CDR2 FYEKMQ (reference sequence). The CDR3 totals 14 residues. CDR3 DNA: TGTGCCAGCAGCTTGCGAGGAGCCAAAAACATTCAGTACTTC. It yields the protein CASSLRGAKNIQYF.

V gene TRBV7-9 combines with J gene TRBJ1-1; D remains unclear. With 10 bases removed from V and 0 bases from J, the gap between germline ends came to 9 bases. The length of the CDR3 is 12 residues. In germline, CDR1 is SEHNR, CDR2 FQNEAQ (reference sequence). Here the CDR3 reads CAIQDLNTEAFF. CDR3 DNA sequence: TGTGCCATACAAGATCTGAACACTGAAGCTTTCTTT.

This clone has just a few counts. The chain uses TRBV27 and TRBJ2-7; 7 positions agree with TRBD2. Looked up from germline, CDR1 is MNHEY and CDR2 is SMNVEV (reference sequence). V lost 6 bases to trimming and J lost 6 bases; unmatched junction nucleotides: 11. CDR3 length: 14 amino acids. CDR3 sequence reads: CASRRGTGGGEQYF. The CDR3 nucleotides read TGTGCCAGCAGGCGCGGGACGGGAGGCGGCGAGCAGTACTTC.

This clone showed up many times. The rearrangement joins TRBV7-9 to TRBJ2-7; D unresolved. Germline V CDR1 and CDR2: SEHNR, FQNEAQ (reference sequence). The V end was cut by 4 bases, the J end by 3 bases, with 4 bases between. The CDR3 runs to 11 residues. CDR3 loop: CASSSHYEQYF. DNA of the CDR3: TGTGCCAGCAGCTCCCACTACGAGCAGTACTTC.

Here the CDR3 DNA reads TGTGCCAGTAGTAGGTCTTGGCCGAACACTGAAGCTTTCTTT. Its protein is CASSRSWPNTEAFF. The chain couples TRBV19 to TRBJ1-1; D gene unclear. V dropped 4 bases and J dropped 1 base, with 10 bases sitting between them. The CDR3 runs to 14 residues. From germline, CDR1 is LNHDA and CDR2 SQIVND (reference sequence).

CDR3 loop: CSADKTYEQYF. CDR3 sequence (DNA): TGCAGTGCGGATAAGACTTACGAGCAGTACTTC. The chain recombines TRBV20-1 with TRBJ2-7; D not certain. CDR3 length: 11 residues. V lost 6 bases, J lost 4 bases, and 10 bases lay in between. Germline V CDR1 and CDR2: DFQATT, SNEGSKA (reference sequence).

This clone was seen a handful of times. This chain uses TRBV10-3 with TRBJ1-2, with TRBD1 matching over 7 bases. CDR1 and CDR2 (germline): ENHRY, SYGVKD. This CDR3 contains 14 residues. J was trimmed by 3 bases and V by 6 bases; bases with no gene match: 7. The CDR3 DNA sequence: TGTGCCATCAGGGGGACAGCGAGGGACTATGGCTACACCTTC. Its protein product is CAIRGTARDYGYTF.

The chain is built from TRBV2 and TRBJ2-3, with a tentative D call TRBD1 (6 bases). Germline V gives CDR1 SNHLY, CDR2 FYNNEI. V lost 3 bases and J 1 base, leaving 11 bases between the germline ends. This CDR3 is built from 15 residues. Written as DNA, the CDR3 is TGTGCCAGCAGTGAGACGGCAGGGGGCACAGATACGCAGTATTTT. It specifies CASSETAGGTDTQYF.

The sample holds one count of this clone. The chain links TRBV29-1 to TRBJ1-1, with 8 bases matching TRBD1. V was clipped by 4 bases and J by 1 base; unmatched bases: 5. Germline V gene data show CDR1 as SQVTM and CDR2 as ANQGSEA. The CDR3 loop spans 14 amino acids. The CDR3 here is CSVVPGTGNTEAFF. The CDR3 DNA sequence: TGCAGCGTTGTCCCCGGGACAGGGAACACTGAAGCTTTCTTT.

This rearrangement joins TRBV6-1 to TRBJ2-7, with D perhaps TRBD1 (6 bases). Trimming left V 0 bases short and J 1 base short, with 16 bases between. The length of the CDR3 is 17 residues. The germline V gene encodes CDR1 MNHNS and CDR2 SASEGT. CDR3 loop: CASSEAFGPGDSYEQYF. CDR3 DNA sequence: TGTGCCAGCAGTGAAGCGTTTGGGCCAGGGGATTCCTACGAGCAGTACTTC.

The chain combines TRBV15 with TRBJ1-5, with D uncertain. Germline V gene sequence: CDR1 LNHNV, CDR2 YYDKDF (reference sequence). Between the trimmed V and J ends, which lost 3 bases and 7 bases, there was a span of 16 bases. The CDR3 has 15 residues. CDR3 nucleotide sequence: TGTGCCACCAGCAGGGATCGGGTGGGAGAACAGCCCCAGCATTTT. Translating it yields CATSRDRVGEQPQHF. The complete variable domain, with remaining parts taken from reference TRBV15 and TRBJ1-5, reads DAMVIQNPRYQVTQFGKPVTLSCSQTLNHNVMYWYQQKSSQAPKLLFHYYDKDFNNEADTPDNFQSRRPNTSFCFLDIRSPGLGDTAMYLCATSRDRVGEQPQHFGDGTRLSIL.

The DNA of the CDR3 is TGTGCCAGCAGCTTAGATAGGGGTGTGGGCTATGGCTACACCTTC. Protein: CASSLDRGVGYGYTF. V usage is TRBV7-9 and J usage is TRBJ1-2; possible D gene TRBD1, 5 bases. Germline CDR1 SEHNR, CDR2 FQNEAQ (reference sequence). CDR3 length equals 15 residues. Trimming removed 1 base at V and 4 bases at J, with 13 bases between.

DNA for the CDR3: TGTGCCAGCAGTTTATCCCCAGTGCAGAACTATGGCTACACCTTC. This encodes CASSLSPVQNYGYTF. This chain connects TRBV27 to TRBJ1-2; no reliable D call. Germline CDR1 and CDR2: MNHEY and SMNVEV (reference sequence). The V and J ends lost 0 bases and 2 bases respectively, with 10 bases between them. The CDR3 totals 15 residues.

The V and J genes are TRBV6-5 and TRBJ1-1, with a tentative D call TRBD1 (6 bases). The V and J ends lost 2 bases and 6 bases respectively, with 16 bases between them. CDR1 is MNHEY, CDR2 SVGAGI, per germline. The CDR3 is made up of 15 amino acids. CDR3 sequence reads: CASSYPGEGPAEAFF. The CDR3 nucleotides are TGTGCCAGCAGTTACCCAGGGGAGGGCCCCGCTGAAGCTTTCTTT.

The chain couples TRBV6-6 to TRBJ2-7; 7 nucleotides agree with TRBD1. Per germline, CDR1 MNHNY and CDR2 SVGAGI (reference sequence). With 6 bases clipped from V and 1 base from J, the junction kept 3 bases outside the gene matches. CDR3 length equals 13 residues. CDR3 DNA sequence: TGTGCCAGCAGGTCGGGACAGTCCTACGAGCAGTACTTC. This gives the protein CASRSGQSYEQYF.

V and J are TRBV5-1 and TRBJ1-1; 9 positions agree with TRBD1. Per the germline V gene, CDR1 is SGHRS and CDR2 is YFSETQ. The V segment lost 5 bases and the J segment 3 bases; nucleotides outside the gene matches: 5. The CDR3 totals 14 residues. The CDR3 DNA is TGCGCCAGCAGAGAACAGGGGGCGGACACTGAAGCTTTCTTT. This gives the protein CASREQGADTEAFF.

This chain connects TRBV2 to TRBJ1-4; TRBD1 matches at 9 bases. Germline V gene lookup returns CDR1 SNHLY and CDR2 FYNNEI. J lost 8 bases, V lost 6 bases, and 10 bases had no gene match. The CDR3 covers 15 residues. The CDR3 protein is CASRLSGTGREKLFF. DNA of the CDR3: TGTGCCAGCAGGCTCTCCGGGACAGGGCGGGAAAAACTGTTTTTT.